Presented here are 2 T cell receptor beta chains from one specimen sequenced in a study of shared clonotypes between healthy human individuals. Libraries were prepared by immunoSEQ multiplex PCR; TCRdb keeps only in-frame clonotypes and omits some of them. The table records 2,500,000 or so clones, 93% of them present only once. The sample comprised naive CD4+ T cells from PBMCs. Subset specified: CD45RA+ positively selected. Receptor source: a man aged 18-30 years in good health. Some clones in this sample may be carry-over from other donors' samples.

As concerns this clone: The junction departs from the called germline gene at one end, perhaps through a read error. The V call is TRBV5-5, the J call TRBJ2-7; D remains ambiguous. The germline V gene has CDR1 SGHKS and CDR2 YYEKEE (reference sequence). The CDR3 extends over 12 amino acids. CDR3 sequence (DNA): TGTGCCAGCAGCTTGTCTGACTTGAATTTGGACTTC. This encodes CASSLSDLNLDF. The variable domain in full, with the rest retrieved from reference TRBV5-5 and TRBJ2-7, is DAGVTQSPTHLIKTRGQQVTLRCSPISGHKSVSWYQQVLGQGPQFIFQYYEKEERGRGNFPDRFSARQFPNYSSELNVNALLLGDSALYLCASSLSDLNLDFGPGTRLTVT.

The chain employs TRBV18 and TRBJ2-6, with 7 bases lining up with TRBD2. CDR1 is KGHSH and CDR2 is LQKENI in the germline V gene. This CDR3 is 14 amino acids long. V lost 0 bases to trimming and J lost 10 bases; unmatched junction nucleotides: 3. CDR3 nucleotides: TGTGCCAGCTCACCACCCCGGGGGGTGAACGTCCTGACTTTC. This translates into CASSPPRGVNVLTF.